The text below deals with one T cell receptor beta chain. The data were produced by immunoSEQ multiplex PCR, yet TCRdb's version contains in-frame clones alone and is incomplete. The sample shows about 140,000 clones, roughly 76% of them seen only once. V was clipped by 0 bases and J by 3 bases, with 12 bases between them. The germline gives CDR1 SGHVS, CDR2 FQNEAQ. CDR3 length equals 16 residues. These data originate in a study of blood T cell repertoires in COVID-19. In the study overall: The United States, Italy and Spain provided the acute and convalescent COVID-19 samples. In each case, the material was cDNA or gDNA derived from T cells, B-cell-depleted T cells, or PBMCs.

The source material was peripheral blood. V usage is TRBV7-8 and J usage is TRBJ1-3; D is unclear. The clonotype comes from a woman between 45 and 60 years old with active or convalescent COVID-19. CDR3 protein: CASSLARNSYGNTIYF. The CDR3 nucleotides are TGTGCCAGCAGCTTAGCCAGGAATTCCTATGGAAACACCATATATTTT.